Listed below are T cell receptor beta chains from one sample, sequenced in a study of OX40 agonist ivuxolimab in advanced cancers. The data were produced by immunoSEQ multiplex PCR, yet TCRdb's version contains in-frame clones alone and is incomplete. The sample lists 46,000 or so clones; approximately 77% were seen once. The source was CD4+ or CD8+ T cells sorted from blood, collected in a trial of the OX40 agonist ivuxolimab. These receptor sequences come from an adult with an advanced solid tumor such as melanoma, head and neck, liver or kidney cancer. The CDR3 runs from the conserved cysteine through the conserved F or W. The order of the fields is V gene, J gene, CDR3 protein.

V: TRBV7-6; J: TRBJ1-2; CDR3: CASSLSQGSGYTF
V: TRBV6-1; J: TRBJ2-3; CDR3: CASRIRGNTQYF
V: TRBV7-3; J: TRBJ2-7; CDR3: CASSLAPGYEQYF
V: TRBV9; J: TRBJ2-3; CDR3: CASSVTGRGSDTQYF
V: TRBV11-2; J: TRBJ1-1; CDR3: CASSFRGRGLDTEAFF
V: TRBV6-6; J: TRBJ1-1; CDR3: CASRRNTEAFF
V: TRBV10-3; J: TRBJ2-7; CDR3: CAIRTGGSHEQYF
V: TRBV5-3; J: TRBJ1-6; CDR3: CASSLRGYNSPLHF
V: TRBV6-1; J: TRBJ2-1; CDR3: CASSSRPGNEQFF
V: TRBV5-4; J: TRBJ2-1; CDR3: CASSLAGGLVGGQFF
V: TRBV6-5; J: TRBJ1-2; CDR3: CASSDRDYGYTF
V: TRBV9; J: TRBJ2-7; CDR3: CASSAEPGLPAQYF
V: TRBV6-6; J: TRBJ2-3; CDR3: CASQVGDTQYF
V: TRBV2; J: TRBJ1-4; CDR3: CASSDDSSNEKLFF
V: TRBV2; J: TRBJ2-5; CDR3: CASSQQGFQETQYF
V: TRBV28; J: TRBJ1-4; CDR3: CASSLDSLNEKLFF
V: TRBV2; J: TRBJ1-3; CDR3: CASTPQGFSGNTIYF
V: TRBV18; J: TRBJ2-3; CDR3: CASSPGLAASTDTQYF
V: TRBV27; J: TRBJ1-6; CDR3: CASSSEAGTQWSPLHF
V: TRBV7-9; J: TRBJ2-1; CDR3: CASSETGTSLSEQFF
V: TRBV18; J: TRBJ1-1; CDR3: CASSPAANTEAFF
V: TRBV9; J: TRBJ2-1; CDR3: CASSAGLAGEVAVGSYNEQFF
V: TRBV6-1; J: TRBJ1-5; CDR3: CASSPDRLQPQHF
V: TRBV28; J: TRBJ1-2; CDR3: CASIPGAENGGYTF
V: TRBV5-4; J: TRBJ2-1; CDR3: CASSLEGPRGNEQFF